This T cell receptor beta chain stems from a study of shared clonotypes between healthy human individuals. Study-level background: A donor's plate count was three for CD4 naive and three for CD4 memory; CD8 naive had two and CD8 memory one.

The study separated CD4+ cells into CD45RA+ naive and CD45RA-negative memory subsets. Under the authors' procedure: Quality scores were absent from the junction-only immunoSEQ sequences, so filtering differed. This table comes from immunoSEQ multiplex PCR, and its TCRdb copy is limited to in-frame clones, with some not included. For V, J and clone size, that table is used; D and trimming come from the DNA. The sample yields about 2.4 million clones, 93% seen once. Findings and limits, study-wide: In the sorted subsets, rarefaction showed sequencing was incomplete despite large depth.

As concerns this clone: Its antigen remains unknown.

Germline loops: CDR1 SGHTA, CDR2 FQGNSA. There are 13 residues in the CDR3. The J segment lost 6 bases and the V segment lost 5 bases, leaving 6 bases of the junction unmatched. The specimen was naive CD4+ T cells from PBMCs. Subset noted: CD45RA+ positively selected. The source of this sequence is a man aged 18 to 30 in good health. Some clones in this sample may be carry-over from other donors' samples. The rearrangement links TRBV7-2 to TRBJ1-1, with 7 bases fitting TRBD1. This CDR3 reads CASSLDRAAEAFF. Here the CDR3 DNA reads TGTGCCAGCAGCCTCGACAGGGCCGCTGAAGCTTTCTTT.